This T cell receptor (beta chain) derives from a study of memory CD4+ T cells and cytomegalovirus serostatus. Study observations and caveats: Suggested: most of the CMV-linked TCR signature lies in CD4+ memory cells.

This clone was detected a few times. Its antigen remains unidentified. Single viable CD3+CD4+CD8-CD45RO+ cells were sorted as the memory CD4+ T cells. CD4+ T cells were isolated by positive magnetic selection. Assay used: immunoSEQ multiplex PCR; TCRdb lists only in-frame clones, some missing. The data contain around 25,000 clones, 70% to 80% of them singletons. From germline, CDR1 is SGHTA and CDR2 FQGTGA. The CDR3 totals 14 residues. The J segment lost 6 bases and the V segment lost 2 bases, leaving 7 bases of the junction unmatched. This receptor was taken from an adult in good health and CMV-seronegative. The sample taken for sequencing was memory CD4+ T cells from blood. The chain combines TRBV7-3 with TRBJ2-7, with TRBD1 matching over 7 bases. CDR3 sequence: CASSLGGTGAEQYF. The CDR3 DNA sequence: TGTGCCAGCAGCTTAGGAGGAACAGGGGCCGAGCAGTACTTC.